Each of the 9 T cell receptor beta chains below was sequenced from the same sample in a study of T cells in women clearing cervical HPV infection. The assay was immunoSEQ multiplex PCR, and TCRdb's table has in-frame clones only and misses some. Recorded for this sample: around 39,000 clones. The sample was blood buffy coat. The receptors were sampled from a woman between 18 and 70 years old with a cervical HPV16 infection that either progressed to CIN3+ or cleared (not recorded which).

Points on this clone: Read coverage stops 3 residues before the CDR3 terminus; the germline J gene supplies the remainder. This chain connects TRBV23-1 to TRBJ2-1; D perhaps matches TRBD2 (5 bases). TRBV23-1 is assigned to the ORF class and has an uncertain function. The CDR3 loop spans 14 amino acids. Trimming took off 3 bases at V and 5 bases at J, with 11 bases between the two ends. The CDR3 sequence is CASSHLAVDNEQFF. The CDR3 DNA, read in part, is TGCGCCAGCAGTCACCTAGCTGTAGACAATGAG.

This clone registers medium-sized by frequency. The read ends 3 residues early relative to the CDR3; the germline J gene fills the gap. The chain uses TRBV6-1 and TRBJ1-4, with 10 bases fitting TRBD1. The V gene end was trimmed by 1 base and the J gene end by 7 bases; junction bases not matched to a gene: 0. The CDR3 sequence is 14 residues long. Germline CDR1 MNHNS, CDR2 SASEGT. CDR3 in amino acids: CASSEGTGGEKLFF. Partial CDR3 DNA: TGTGCCAGCAGTGAAGGGACAGGGGGTGAAAAA.

With regard to this clone: The read halts 3 residues ahead of the CDR3 end, with the missing end drawn from the germline J gene. This rearrangement joins TRBV6-2 or TRBV6-3 to TRBJ2-2, with TRBD2 matching 9 bases. Germline CDR1 is MNHEY and CDR2 is SVGEGT. V was pared by 2 bases and J by 4 bases, with 2 bases of the junction left unmatched. The CDR3 covers 15 residues. The CDR3 sequence: CASSYAGGVTGELFF. The CDR3 bases that were read are TGTGCCAGCAGTTACGCGGGGGGGGTCACCGGGGAG.

For this clone: The read gets to within 3 residues of the CDR3 end, and the germline J gene fills in the rest. The gene calls are TRBV6-1 and TRBJ1-5; 8 nucleotides agree with TRBD1. Germline-derived CDR1 and CDR2 are MNHNS and SASEGT. The CDR3 spans 15 residues. V was pared by 4 bases and J by 7 bases, with 9 bases of the junction left unmatched. The sequenced CDR3 bases are TGTGCCAGCAGTGTTGGGGCAGGGGGCATCCAGCCC. This gives the protein CASSVGAGGIQP. The complete CDR3 protein is CASSVGAGGIQPQHF.

Details on this clone: From the germline J gene comes the end of the CDR3, since the read stops 3 residues before it. V is TRBV14 and J is TRBJ1-1; D unresolved. V was shortened by 4 bases and J by 2 bases, with 8 bases between the two germline ends. CDR1 is SGHDN and CDR2 is FVKESK in the germline V gene. This CDR3 is built from 13 residues. The CDR3 reads CASSRQENTEAFF. The CDR3 DNA, read in part, is TGTGCCAGCAGCCGGCAGGAAAACACTGAA.

For this clone: The CDR3 end falls 3 residues outside the read, so it is completed with the germline J gene. The V call is TRBV2, the J call TRBJ1-1, with 9 bases aligning to TRBD1. V gave up 4 bases and J gave up 4 bases; unmatched junction bases: 1. This CDR3 contains 13 residues. From germline, CDR1 is SNHLY and CDR2 FYNNEI. The CDR3 loop is CASSADRGTEAFF. Partial CDR3 DNA: TGTGCCAGCAGTGCGGACAGGGGCACTGAA.

As concerns this clone: The read gets to within 3 residues of the CDR3 end, and the germline J gene fills in the rest. The rearrangement uses TRBV12-3 or TRBV12-4 and TRBJ2-7; D is perhaps TRBD1 (5 bases). V lost 3 bases and J lost 2, with 8 bases in between. The CDR3 has 13 amino acids. The CDR3 loop is CASSLEQAYEQYF. The part of the CDR3 DNA that was read is TGTGCCAGCAGTTTGGAACAGGCCTACGAG.

A note on this clone: The missing CDR3 end, 3 residues past where the read stops, is filled in from the germline J gene. This rearrangement joins TRBV7-9 to TRBJ2-3; D possibly matches TRBD1 or TRBD2 (5 bases each). V dropped 7 bases and J dropped 4 bases, with 9 bases sitting between them. CDR3 length equals 12 residues. CDR1 and CDR2 (germline): SEHNR, FQNEAQ (reference sequence). This CDR3 is CASTQGADTQYF. The covered CDR3 bases are TGTGCCAGCACCCAGGGAGCAGATACG.

Notes on this clone: The CDR3 extends 3 residues past the end of the read, so its final part is completed from the germline J gene. V and J are TRBV20-1 and TRBJ1-1; no firm D call. V gave up 2 bases and J gave up 0 bases, with 10 bases separating them. Germline V gene sequence: CDR1 DFQATT, CDR2 SNEGSKA (reference sequence). The CDR3 is 14 amino acids. CDR3 DNA, as far as it was read: TGCAGTGCTAGATCTAGTAGCATGAACACTGAA. This encodes CSARSSSMNTE. The entire CDR3 reads CSARSSSMNTEAFF.